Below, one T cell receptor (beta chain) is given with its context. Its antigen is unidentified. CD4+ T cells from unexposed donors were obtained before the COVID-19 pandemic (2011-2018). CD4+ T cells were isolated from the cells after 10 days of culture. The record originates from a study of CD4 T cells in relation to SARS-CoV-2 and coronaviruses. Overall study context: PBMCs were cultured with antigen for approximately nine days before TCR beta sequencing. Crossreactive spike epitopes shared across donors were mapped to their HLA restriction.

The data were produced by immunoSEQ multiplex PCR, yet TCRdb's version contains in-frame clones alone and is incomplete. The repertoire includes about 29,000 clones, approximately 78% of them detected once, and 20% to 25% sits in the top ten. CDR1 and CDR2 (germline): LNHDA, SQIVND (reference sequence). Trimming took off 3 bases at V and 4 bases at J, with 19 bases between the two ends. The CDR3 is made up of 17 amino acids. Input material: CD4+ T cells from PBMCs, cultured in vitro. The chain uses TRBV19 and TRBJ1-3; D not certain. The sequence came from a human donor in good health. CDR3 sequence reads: CASSIPPGRSGGNTIYF. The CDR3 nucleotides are TGTGCCAGTAGTATCCCGCCTGGACGGAGCGGAGGAAACACCATATATTTT.